The subject of this entry is one T cell receptor beta chain. The source of the sample is a study of control samples from healthy donors and cancer patients. V dropped 3 bases and J dropped 3 bases, with 9 bases sitting between them. This CDR3 region has 15 residues. The germline V gene encodes CDR1 MDHEN and CDR2 SYDVKM. Profiling relied on immunoSEQ multiplex PCR, and the TCRdb table lists in-frame clones only, not all of them. The sample shows more than 110,000 clones, around 85% of them seen only once. The TCR comes from a woman aged 25 to 39 in good health. The source material was blood. The chain employs TRBV28 and TRBJ1-6, with a tentative D call TRBD1 (5 bases). This chain's CDR3 is CASSFRQNYNSPLHF. In DNA, the CDR3 is TGTGCCAGCAGTTTTCGACAGAACTATAATTCACCCCTCCACTTT.